These 17 T cell receptor beta chains share one sample of origin, sequenced in a study of technical replicates of blood from a handful of donors. Data came from immunoSEQ multiplex PCR; TCRdb stores just in-frame clones and leaves some out. The sample contains around 70,000 clones, roughly 94% of which appear only once. Input material: T cells isolated from PBMCs. Source of these receptors: a human donor in good health.

The chain carries TRBV4-1 and TRBJ1-1; 7 bases are shared with TRBD1. V lost 0 bases to trimming and J lost 8 bases; unmatched junction nucleotides: 9. The CDR3 contains 15 residues. Germline V lookup: CDR1 MGHRA, CDR2 YSYEKL. The CDR3 DNA reads as TGCGCCAGCAGCCAAGAGACAGGGAGATTAGTCGAAGCTTTCTTT. Protein: CASSQETGRLVEAFF.

This chain links TRBV27 with TRBJ2-3, with 15 bases fitting TRBD2. The CDR3 covers 20 residues. Germline V gene lookup returns CDR1 MNHEY and CDR2 SMNVEV (reference sequence). V shed 0 bases, J shed 0 bases, and the junction held 7 bases outside the gene matches. The CDR3 DNA reads as TGTGCCAGCAGTTTATCGAGGGGACTAGCGGGAGGAACTAGCACAGATACGCAGTATTTT. Its translation: CASSLSRGLAGGTSTDTQYF.

The chain carries TRBV6-5 and TRBJ2-7; 8 nucleotides align to TRBD1. The V segment lost 5 bases and the J segment 1 base; nucleotides outside the gene matches: 7. This CDR3 region has 15 residues. CDR1 is MNHEY and CDR2 is SVGAGI in the germline V gene. CDR3 sequence: CASSQWTGRSYEQYF. The CDR3 region has the DNA TGTGCCAGCAGTCAATGGACAGGGAGGTCCTACGAGCAGTACTTC.

This chain connects TRBV7-8 to TRBJ1-2; possible D gene TRBD1, 5 bases. The CDR3 totals 14 residues. V lost 5 bases and J lost 3, with 13 bases in between. Germline loops: CDR1 SGHVS, CDR2 FQNEAQ. CDR3 sequence (DNA): TGTGCCAGCAGCCTCTTATCAGGGTACTATGGCTACACCTTC. As protein: CASSLLSGYYGYTF. Combining the CDR3 with reference TRBV7-8 and TRBJ1-2 gives the whole variable domain GAGVSQSPRYKVAKRGQDVALRCDPISGHVSLFWYQQALGQGPEFLTYFQNEAQLDKSGLPSDRFFAERPEGSVSTLKIQRTQQEDSAVYLCASSLLSGYYGYTFGSGTRLTVV.

The V call is TRBV7-2, the J call TRBJ1-5; 7 bases are a match to TRBD1. The ends lost 1 base at V and 8 bases at J; junction bases unmatched: 8. In germline, CDR1 is SGHTA, CDR2 FQGNSA. The CDR3 contains 15 residues. CDR3 protein: CASSLVIGTEEPQHF. DNA for the CDR3: TGTGCCAGCAGCTTAGTTATCGGGACAGAGGAGCCCCAGCATTTT.

As for this clone: Other DNA sequences in this sample translate to the same CDR3. This chain joins TRBV6-1 and TRBJ1-4; TRBD1 agrees at 8 bases. Germline values: CDR1 MNHNS, CDR2 SASEGT. Trimming at V came to 3 bases and at J to 4 bases, leaving 1 base not matched to a gene. CDR3 size: 14 residues. This CDR3 reads CASSDTGGNEKLFF. CDR3 bases: TGTGCCAGCAGTGACACAGGGGGTAATGAAAAACTGTTTTTT.

This clone was detected once. This sequence joins TRBV10-3 and TRBJ1-1, with a tentative D call TRBD1 (5 bases). With 10 bases removed from V and 1 base from J, the gap between germline ends came to 16 bases. CDR3 length equals 14 residues. Germline loops: CDR1 ENHRY, CDR2 SYGVKD. Here the CDR3 DNA reads TGTGCCACCGAGTCGCCAGGGCAGAACACTGAAGCTTTCTTT. As protein: CATESPGQNTEAFF.

The V call is TRBV19, the J call TRBJ1-5; 7 nucleotides line up with TRBD1. Germline assignment: CDR1 LNHDA and CDR2 SQIVND (reference sequence). V shed 5 bases and J 7 bases; nucleotides not matched to a gene: 5. The CDR3 is 13 residues long. The CDR3 sequence is CASSDRASQPQHF. For the CDR3, the DNA is TGTGCCAGTAGTGACAGGGCCAGCCAGCCCCAGCATTTT.

The chain couples TRBV5-4 to TRBJ2-3, with 7 bases matching TRBD1. Losses at the gene ends were 2 bases for V and 1 base for J; bases not matched to a gene: 4. The CDR3 loop spans 15 amino acids. The V gene's germline CDR1 is SGHNT and CDR2 YYREEE (reference sequence). This CDR3 is CASSFGQERTDTQYF. CDR3 DNA: TGTGCCAGCAGCTTTGGACAGGAGCGCACAGATACGCAGTATTTT.

J is TRBJ1-5 and V is TRBV6-5, with unresolved D. This CDR3 contains 14 residues. The germline V and J ends were trimmed by 5 bases and 0 bases, with 8 bases remaining between them. CDR1 and CDR2 (germline): MNHEY, SVGAGI. Here the CDR3 reads CASSTAYSNQPQHF. For the CDR3, the DNA is TGTGCCAGCAGTACAGCCTATAGCAATCAGCCCCAGCATTTT.

This clone was seen a single time. The chain recombines TRBV2 with TRBJ1-5; 7 bases are a match to TRBD1. CDR1 is SNHLY and CDR2 is FYNNEI in the germline V gene. J gave up 6 bases and V 2 bases, and 10 bases lay outside the gene matches. The CDR3 has 16 amino acids. The CDR3 DNA reads as TGTGCCAGCAGTGAAATGGCGGGACAGTTCGGTCAGCCCCAGCATTTT. Encoded protein: CASSEMAGQFGQPQHF.

The chain recombines TRBV7-2 with TRBJ1-2; a weak D match, TRBD1 (5 bases). With 5 bases removed from V and 0 bases from J, the gap between germline ends came to 13 bases. This CDR3 region has 15 residues. CDR1 is SGHTA and CDR2 is FQGNSA in the germline V gene. The CDR3 DNA follows: TGTGCCAGCAGCCAGTACGGGGGGGCTAACTATGGCTACACCTTC. It specifies CASSQYGGANYGYTF. The full variable domain, with the rest looked up from reference TRBV7-2 and TRBJ1-2, is GAGVSQSPSNKVTEKGKDVELRCDPISGHTALYWYRQSLGQGLEFLIYFQGNSAPDKSGLPSDRFSAERTGGSVSTLTIQRTQQEDSAVYLCASSQYGGANYGYTFGSGTRLTVV.

A single count supports this clone. This chain connects TRBV27 to TRBJ1-1, with 8 positions matching TRBD1. J was trimmed by 1 base and V by 5 bases; bases with no gene match: 6. Germline loops: CDR1 MNHEY, CDR2 SMNVEV (reference sequence). The CDR3 runs to 15 residues. The CDR3 sequence: CASSTLGQANTEAFF. For the CDR3, the DNA is TGTGCCAGCAGTACTCTGGGACAGGCGAACACTGAAGCTTTCTTT.

The genes are TRBV6-5 and TRBJ1-1; a possible D gene is TRBD1 (5 bases). The CDR3 is made up of 13 amino acids. The germline CDR1 and CDR2 sequences are MNHEY and SVGAGI. The ends were cut back, 6 bases at V and 8 bases at J, with 16 bases in the middle. Here the CDR3 DNA reads TGTGCCAGCAGCGCCCGGACGGGGGGGGAAGCTTTCTTT. This codes for CASSARTGGEAFF.

The chain uses TRBV30 and TRBJ2-1; a weak D match, TRBD1 (5 bases). The CDR3 is 16 amino acids. The germline gives CDR1 GTSNPN, CDR2 SVGIG (reference sequence). The V end was cut by 4 bases, the J end by 5 bases, with 21 bases between. The chain's CDR3 is CAWIPRGIPYHNEQFF. CDR3 sequence (DNA): TGTGCCTGGATCCCTAGGGGAATTCCCTATCACAATGAGCAGTTCTTC.

The V gene is TRBV6-6, the J gene TRBJ2-5; tentative D call: TRBD1 (6 bases). V was pared by 11 bases and J by 5 bases, with 18 bases between. The CDR3 is 13 residues long. The germline CDR1 and CDR2 sequences are MNHNY and SVGAGI (reference sequence). The CDR3 DNA sequence: TGTGCCGCTAAAACCCCAGGGGCCGAGACCCAGTACTTC. It yields the protein CAAKTPGAETQYF.

About this clone: No conserved phenylalanine or tryptophan is present at the end of the CDR3, so a read error is the likely explanation. The rearrangement joins TRBV6-1 to TRBJ2-7; possibly TRBD1 for D (6 bases). The V gene's germline CDR1 is MNHNS and CDR2 SASEGT. V was clipped by 1 base and J by 1 base, with 11 bases between them. The CDR3 is 15 residues long. The CDR3 bases are TGTGCCAGCAGTGAAGGGGGGCTACCTTCCTACGAGCAGTACCTC. Translated: CASSEGGLPSYEQYL.